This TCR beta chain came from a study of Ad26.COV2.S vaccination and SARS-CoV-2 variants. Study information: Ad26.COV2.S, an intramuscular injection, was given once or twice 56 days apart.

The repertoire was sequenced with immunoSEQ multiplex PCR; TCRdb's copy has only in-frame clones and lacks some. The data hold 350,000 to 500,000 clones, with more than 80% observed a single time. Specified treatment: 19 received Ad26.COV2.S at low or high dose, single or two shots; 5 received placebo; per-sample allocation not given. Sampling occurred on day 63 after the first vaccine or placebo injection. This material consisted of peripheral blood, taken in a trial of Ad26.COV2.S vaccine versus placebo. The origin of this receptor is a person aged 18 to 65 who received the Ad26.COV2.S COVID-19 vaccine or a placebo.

CDR3 loop: CASSLGARGTQQYF. In DNA, the CDR3 is TGTGCCAGCAGTTTAGGGGCCCGAGGAACCCAGCAGTACTTC. The chain links TRBV28 to TRBJ2-7; TRBD1 is a possible D gene (5 bases). V was cut by 2 bases and J by 8 bases, with 16 bases left in between. This CDR3 comprises 14 residues. Germline V gene data show CDR1 as MDHEN and CDR2 as SYDVKM. Complete variable domain (other parts from reference TRBV28 and TRBJ2-7): DVKVTQSSRYLVKRTGEKVFLECVQDMDHENMFWYRQDPGLGLRLIYFSYDVKMKEKGDIPEGYSVSREKKERFSLILESASTNQTSMYLCASSLGARGTQQYFGPGTRLTVT.